Following are 5 T cell receptor beta chains from one sample sequenced in a study of cytomegalovirus exposure and HLA in healthy donors (dated by TCRdb to about 2017). The library was obtained by the immunoSEQ multiplex PCR assay. For the multiplex PCR, a mixture combining 60 forward primers for TCR Vbeta segments and 13 reverse primers for TCR Jbeta segments was used. TCRdb re-hosts the immuneACCESS table, in-frame sequences only. Its copies lack some clones; in the studies checked, an unresolved V gene accounts for under half of them, and the cause for the rest is not known. This sample has some 89,000 clones in its table, and about 85% of those were observed once. About 7% of the sample rests with the top ten. The sequenced sample was PBMCs. The receptors stem from a man aged 35 to 55 in good health and CMV-seropositive.

In its sample, this clone was seen once. This rearrangement joins TRBV5-1 to TRBJ2-3; 11 positions match TRBD2. J lost 0 bases, V lost 0 bases, and 6 bases had no gene match. In germline, CDR1 is SGHRS, CDR2 YFSETQ. This CDR3 has 18 amino acids. The CDR3 DNA reads as TGCGCCAGCAGCTTGGATCTTAGCGGGAGGGACAGCACAGATACGCAGTATTTT. Translated: CASSLDLSGRDSTDTQYF.

The table lists this clone with a count of one. V usage is TRBV5-5 and J usage is TRBJ2-3; TRBD2 agrees at 10 bases. J gave up 2 bases and V 1 base, and 4 bases lay outside the gene matches. Germline CDR1 reads SGHKS; CDR2 reads YYEKEE (reference sequence). This CDR3 has 16 residues. CDR3 protein: CASSLISGGSTDTQYF. Written as DNA, the CDR3 is TGTGCCAGCAGCTTGATTAGCGGGGGGTCCACAGATACGCAGTATTTT.

The gene calls are TRBV11-2 and TRBJ2-5; possibly TRBD1 for D (6 bases). From germline, CDR1 is SGHAT and CDR2 FQNNGV. The CDR3 sequence is 14 residues long. Deletions cut 5 bases from V and 5 bases from J, with 15 bases between. In DNA form, the CDR3 reads TGTGCCAGCAGCCTCAACAGGGTTCGGGAGACCCAGTACTTC. This sequence encodes CASSLNRVRETQYF.

The chain uses TRBV6-5 and TRBJ1-1, with 8 bases aligning to TRBD1. The CDR3 is made up of 15 amino acids. V dropped 5 bases and J dropped 5; count of bases not matched to a gene: 10. Per germline, CDR1 MNHEY and CDR2 SVGAGI. The CDR3 DNA follows: TGTGCCAGCAGTAGACCAGGGGGCTTGGCGACTGAAGCTTTCTTT. It encodes CASSRPGGLATEAFF.

This chain links TRBV28 with TRBJ1-4, with 9 positions matching TRBD1. There are 12 residues in the CDR3. The J segment lost 12 bases and the V segment lost 4 bases, leaving 3 bases of the junction unmatched. The germline V gene encodes CDR1 MDHEN and CDR2 SYDVKM. CDR3 nucleotide sequence: TGTGCCAGCAGTTCCGGGACAGGGCAACTGTTTTTT. This gives the protein CASSSGTGQLFF.